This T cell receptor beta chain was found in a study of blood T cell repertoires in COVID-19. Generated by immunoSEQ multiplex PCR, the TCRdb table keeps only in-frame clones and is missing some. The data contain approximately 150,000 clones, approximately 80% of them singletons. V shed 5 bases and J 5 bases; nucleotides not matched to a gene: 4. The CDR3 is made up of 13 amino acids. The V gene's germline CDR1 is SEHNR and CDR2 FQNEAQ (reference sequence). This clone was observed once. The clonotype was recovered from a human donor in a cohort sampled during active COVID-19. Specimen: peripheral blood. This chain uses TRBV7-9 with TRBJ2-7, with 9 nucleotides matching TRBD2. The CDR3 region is CASSRTSAHEQYF. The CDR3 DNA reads TGTGCCAGCAGCCGGACTAGCGCGCACGAGCAGTACTTC.